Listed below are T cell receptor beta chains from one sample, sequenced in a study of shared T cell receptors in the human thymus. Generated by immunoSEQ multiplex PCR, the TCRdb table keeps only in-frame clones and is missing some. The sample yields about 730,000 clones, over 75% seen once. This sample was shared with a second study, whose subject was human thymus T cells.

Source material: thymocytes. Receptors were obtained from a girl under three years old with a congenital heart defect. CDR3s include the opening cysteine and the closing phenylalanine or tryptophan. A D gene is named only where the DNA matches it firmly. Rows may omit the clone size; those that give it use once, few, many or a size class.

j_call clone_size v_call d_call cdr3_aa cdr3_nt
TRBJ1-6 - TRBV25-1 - CASSEKQGPRNSPLHF TGTGCCAGCAGTGAAAAACAGGGTCCGCGAAATTCACCCCTCCACTTT
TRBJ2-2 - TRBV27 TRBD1 CASSFGSGGQGQSKDTGELFF TGTGCCAGCAGTTTCGGGTCTGGGGGACAGGGCCAAAGTAAGGACACCGGGGAGCTGTTTTTT
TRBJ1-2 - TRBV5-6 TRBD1 CASRSRQGPYGYTF TGTGCCAGTAGAAGTAGACAGGGCCCCTATGGCTACACCTTC
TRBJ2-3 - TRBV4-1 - CASSHRDTNCTDTQYF TGCGCCAGCAGCCATCGGGACACGAATTGCACAGATACGCAGTATTTT
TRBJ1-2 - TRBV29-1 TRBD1 CSVANPGTGYGYTF TGCAGCGTCGCGAACCCCGGGACAGGCTATGGCTACACCTTC
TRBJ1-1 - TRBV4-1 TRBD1 CASSSRGRIEAFF TGCGCCAGCAGTTCCAGGGGGCGTATTGAAGCTTTCTTT
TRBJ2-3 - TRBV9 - CASSPGVSQTDTQYF TGTGCCAGCAGCCCCGGAGTGTCGCAGACAGATACGCAGTATTTT
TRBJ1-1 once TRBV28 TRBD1 CASSSPGQGATEAFF TGTGCCAGCAGTTCCCCGGGACAGGGGGCCACTGAAGCTTTCTTT
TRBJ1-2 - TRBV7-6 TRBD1 CASSPVLRGRRYGYTF TGTGCCAGCAGCCCGGTCCTCAGGGGGCGGAGGTATGGCTACACCTTC
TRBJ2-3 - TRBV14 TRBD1 CASSLGTGTDTQYF TGTGCCAGCAGCCTCGGGACAGGGACAGATACGCAGTATTTT
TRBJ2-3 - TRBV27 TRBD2 CASSSKSGEGQYF TGTGCCAGCAGCTCCAAAAGCGGGGAGGGGCAGTATTTT
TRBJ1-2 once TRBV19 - CASSIVGRPYGYTF TGTGCCAGTAGTATAGTGGGCCGACCCTATGGCTACACCTTC
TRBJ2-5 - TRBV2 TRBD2 CASKGLAGAQETQYF TGTGCCAGCAAAGGGCTAGCGGGGGCCCAAGAGACCCAGTACTTC
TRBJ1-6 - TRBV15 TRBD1 CATSVRTGGRSPLHF TGTGCCACCAGCGTCAGGACAGGGGGAAGATCACCCCTCCACTTT
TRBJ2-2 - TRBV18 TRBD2 CASSGLEGTGELFF TGTGCCAGCTCAGGACTAGAGGGCACCGGGGAGCTGTTTTTT
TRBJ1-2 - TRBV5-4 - CASSIRRQAPYGYTF TGTGCCAGCAGCATTAGGAGACAGGCCCCATATGGCTACACCTTC
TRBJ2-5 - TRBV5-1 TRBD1 CASSSGQHQETQYF TGCGCCAGCAGCTCGGGACAGCACCAAGAGACCCAGTACTTC
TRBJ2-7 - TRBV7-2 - CASSLVGQDSDYEQYF TGTGCCAGCAGCTTAGTCGGCCAGGACAGCGATTACGAGCAGTACTTC
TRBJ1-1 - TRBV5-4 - CAGHRALNTEAFF TGTGCCGGCCACAGAGCCTTGAACACTGAAGCTTTCTTT
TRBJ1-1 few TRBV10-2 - CASSVREENTEAFF TGCGCCAGCAGTGTTAGGGAGGAGAACACTGAAGCTTTCTTT
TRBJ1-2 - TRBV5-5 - CASSWEWTLVNYGYTF TGTGCCAGCAGCTGGGAGTGGACCCTCGTTAACTATGGCTACACCTTC
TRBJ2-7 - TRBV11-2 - CASSLNVFYEQYF TGTGCCAGCAGCTTAAATGTCTTCTACGAGCAGTACTTC
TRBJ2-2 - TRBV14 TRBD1 CASSQDKRTGRPTGELFF TGTGCCAGCAGCCAAGATAAGAGGACAGGGAGGCCCACCGGGGAGCTGTTTTTT
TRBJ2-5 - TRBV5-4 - CASTVGGRETQYF TGTGCCAGCACGGTGGGGGGGCGGGAGACCCAGTACTTC
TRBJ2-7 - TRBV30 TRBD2 CAWTVSGTYEQYF TGTGCCTGGACCGTCAGCGGGACTTACGAGCAGTACTTC
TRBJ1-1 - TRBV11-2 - CASSTRDLSRDTEAFF TGTGCCAGCAGCACGCGGGACCTAAGCCGAGACACTGAAGCTTTCTTT
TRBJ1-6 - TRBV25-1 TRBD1 CASSPKGARNSPLHF TGTGCCAGCAGCCCAAAGGGGGCGCGGAATTCACCCCTCCACTTT
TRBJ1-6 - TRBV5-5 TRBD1 CASSLAPQGAGSPLHF TGTGCCAGCAGCTTGGCCCCCCAGGGGGCGGGATCACCCCTCCACTTT
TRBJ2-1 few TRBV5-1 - CASSSGTPTYNEQFF TGCGCCAGCAGCTCCGGGACTCCAACCTACAATGAGCAGTTCTTC
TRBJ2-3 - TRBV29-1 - CSVDLSPGEQAGTDTQYF TGCAGCGTTGACTTAAGCCCAGGGGAGCAGGCGGGCACAGATACGCAGTATTTT
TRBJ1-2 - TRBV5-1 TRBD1 CASSLGQGVGVDYGYTF TGCGCCAGCAGCTTGGGGCAGGGGGTAGGTGTAGACTATGGCTACACCTTC